Reported below is one T cell receptor (beta chain). This receptor's antigen is unknown. The record has no base qualities; no much larger clone is one base away. Using the deep immunoSEQ assay, multiplex PCR amplified TCR CDR3 regions from genomic DNA. Extracted genomic DNA from each cell subset was spread evenly across all wells of several immunoSEQ 96-well plates, with each plate serving as a replicate. Each replicate PCR for sorted subsets received roughly 0.2 ug genomic DNA, equal to about 30,000 T cell genomes. Purified libraries were quantified with a Qubit 3.0 fluorometer, sized on a Bioanalyzer 2100, and re-quantified with the KAPA Library Quantification kit. Every immunoSEQ 96-well plate was sequenced on a dedicated single-read 150-cycle Illumina NextSeq 550 flow cell. On the authors' methods: The immunoSEQ output contained only junctional sequences without quality scores, so filtering could not match that applied to full-length reads. Sequences were annotated with PyIR, a Python wrapper for IgBLAST v1.9, and V/J genes and CDR3 were assigned using IMGT germline references. Any read was removed if the V/J assignment was weak (E-value above 1e-6), the CDR3 was missing, or the read contained stop codons, out-of-frame junctions, or ambiguous translated residues. V3J clonotypes were defined as sequences sharing an identical inferred V gene, J gene, and CDR3 amino acid sequence. Percentage overlap between repertoires was computed as shared unique clonotypes divided by the size of the smaller repertoire. RTK rarefaction, the Chao1 estimator, and Recon v2.1 estimates of unobserved clonotypes were used to assess repertoire richness. OLGA was used to compute generation probabilities for all TCRbeta clonotypes that the gDNA method yielded from a few donors. TCRdb carries this immuneACCESS record with in-frame sequences only. Its versions omit some clonotypes, under half of them owing to an unresolved V gene in the studies checked, with the rest unexplained. V, J and clone size were drawn from that table, and D and trimming were deduced from the DNA. The sample table holds about 1.1 million clones, of which about 84% were seen once. The top ten hold more than 0.45% of the sample.

The data were taken from a study of shared clonotypes between healthy human individuals (dated by TCRdb to 2019 to 2021). Notes on the research overall: The cohort included three men and two women between 18 and 49 years of age. For each donor, CD4 naive and CD4 memory were each run on three plates, CD8 naive on two plates, and CD8 memory on one plate. The study deeply sequenced blood TCR repertoires of five healthy adults to estimate repertoire size and the extent of clonotype sharing between individuals. Different laboratories and diverse techniques were used to prepare libraries and sequence TCR repertoires, to increase sequencing depth and limit assay-specific biases. Between about 0.9 and 8.9 billion PBMCs per donor were obtained by leukapheresis.

Results and caveats for the whole study, not just this receptor: Sampling was limited to blood, and TCR repertoires in tissue likely differ from TCR repertoires in blood. Roughly 5.2% of naive CD4, 3.5% of naive CD8, around 2.3% of memory CD4, and 0.4% of memory CD8 clonotypes were shared across a few donors. Incomplete sequencing was indicated by rarefaction of sorted-subset datasets, despite the large sequencing depth. Naive subsets generally had larger estimated clonotype richness than memory subsets did. The small number of donors limited the genetic and exposure-history diversity represented. Pairwise subsampling led to the expectation that sequencing depth would affect the degree of clonotype sharing among donors. Higher generation probabilities were observed for clonotypes shared by all four sorted-subset donors than for non-shared clonotypes.

The donors were healthy, HIV-negative adults who had no recently reported acute infections or vaccinations. All donors were Caucasian adults living in Nashville, Tennessee, USA. CD4+ T cells were enriched by magnetic negative selection, after which naive cells were positively selected on CD45RA and the negative fraction was taken as the memory subset. Blood was collected by leukapheresis, and PBMCs were isolated by Ficoll-Histopaque density gradient centrifugation and then cryopreserved in liquid nitrogen vapor phase. Purity and quantity of every magnetically sorted T cell population were checked by analytical flow cytometry. Genomic DNA was isolated from every sorted fraction and measured by UV absorbance on a Nanodrop 2000c. As encoded in the germline V gene, CDR1 is SGHDN while CDR2 is FVKESK. V is pared back by 0 bases and J by 10 bases, with 15 bases lying between the germline termini. From its cysteine to its phenylalanine, the CDR3 spans 14 amino acids. CDR3 DNA is the only sequence kept; it has 42 bases, read in frame from the first base.

The chain joins TRBV14 to TRBJ1-1, with the D segment identity uncertain. The sequencing sample was made of memory CD4+ T cells from PBMCs. This specimen's cell subset or site label, per the study, means: CD45RA-negative fraction. The source is a young man in good health. Some clones in this sample may be carry-over from other donors' samples. The CDR3 sequence is CASSQDIATPRAFF. In nucleotide form, the sequence is TGTGCCAGCAGCCAAGACATTGCGACACCCAGAGCTTTCTTT.